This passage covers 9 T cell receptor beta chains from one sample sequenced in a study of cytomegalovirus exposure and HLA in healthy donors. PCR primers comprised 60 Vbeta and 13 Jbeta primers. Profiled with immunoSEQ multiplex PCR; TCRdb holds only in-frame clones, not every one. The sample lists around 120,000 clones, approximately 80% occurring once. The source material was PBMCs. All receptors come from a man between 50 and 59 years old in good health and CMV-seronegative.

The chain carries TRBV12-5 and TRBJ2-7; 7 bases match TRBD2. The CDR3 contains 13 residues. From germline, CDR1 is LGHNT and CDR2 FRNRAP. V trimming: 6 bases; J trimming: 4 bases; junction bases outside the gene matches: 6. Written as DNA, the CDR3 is TGTGCTAGTGGGATTGGGAGGGCGTACGAGCAGTACTTC. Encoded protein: CASGIGRAYEQYF.

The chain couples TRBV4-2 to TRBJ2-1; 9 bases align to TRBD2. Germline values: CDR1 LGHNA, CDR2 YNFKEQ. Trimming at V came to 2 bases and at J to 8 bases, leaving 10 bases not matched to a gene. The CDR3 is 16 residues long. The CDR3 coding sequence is TGTGCCAGCAGCCAACAAGGGCGGACTAGCGACGATGAGCAGTTCTTC. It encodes CASSQQGRTSDDEQFF.

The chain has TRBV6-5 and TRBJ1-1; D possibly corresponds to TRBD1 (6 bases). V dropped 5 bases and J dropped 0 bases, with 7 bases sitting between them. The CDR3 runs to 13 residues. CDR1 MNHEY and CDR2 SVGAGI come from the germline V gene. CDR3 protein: CASSRTVNTEAFF. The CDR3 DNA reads TGTGCCAGCAGTAGGACAGTGAACACTGAAGCTTTCTTT.

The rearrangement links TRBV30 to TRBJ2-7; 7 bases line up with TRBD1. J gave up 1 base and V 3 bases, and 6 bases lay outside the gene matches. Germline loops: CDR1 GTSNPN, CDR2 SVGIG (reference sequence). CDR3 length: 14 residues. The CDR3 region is CAWRDTRGSYEQYF. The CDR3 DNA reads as TGTGCCTGGAGGGATACCAGGGGGTCCTACGAGCAGTACTTC.

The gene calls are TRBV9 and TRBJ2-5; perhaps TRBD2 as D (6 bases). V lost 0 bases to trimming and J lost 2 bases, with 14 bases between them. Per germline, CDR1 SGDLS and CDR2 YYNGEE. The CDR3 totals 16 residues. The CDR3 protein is CASSVAAGTGQETQYF. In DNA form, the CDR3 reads TGTGCCAGCAGCGTAGCTGCGGGGACGGGACAAGAGACCCAGTACTTC.

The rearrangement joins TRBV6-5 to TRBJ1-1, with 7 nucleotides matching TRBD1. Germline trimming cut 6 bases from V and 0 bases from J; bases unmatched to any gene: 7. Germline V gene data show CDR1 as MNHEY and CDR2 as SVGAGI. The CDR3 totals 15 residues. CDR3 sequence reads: CASRRGQPMNTEAFF. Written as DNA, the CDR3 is TGTGCCAGCAGACGGGGACAGCCCATGAACACTGAAGCTTTCTTT.

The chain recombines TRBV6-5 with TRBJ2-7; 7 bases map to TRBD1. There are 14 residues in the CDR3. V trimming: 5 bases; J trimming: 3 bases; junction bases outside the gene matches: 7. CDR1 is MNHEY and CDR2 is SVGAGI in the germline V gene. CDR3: CASSQTGDRYEQYF. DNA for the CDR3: TGTGCCAGCAGTCAAACAGGGGACCGCTACGAGCAGTACTTC.

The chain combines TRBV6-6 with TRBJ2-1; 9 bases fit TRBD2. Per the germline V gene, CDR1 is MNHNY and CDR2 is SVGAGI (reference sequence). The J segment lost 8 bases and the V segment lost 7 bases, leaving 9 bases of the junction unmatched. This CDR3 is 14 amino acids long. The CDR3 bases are TGTGCCAGCACTAGTAGCGGGAGTTGGGATGAGCAGTTCTTC. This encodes CASTSSGSWDEQFF.

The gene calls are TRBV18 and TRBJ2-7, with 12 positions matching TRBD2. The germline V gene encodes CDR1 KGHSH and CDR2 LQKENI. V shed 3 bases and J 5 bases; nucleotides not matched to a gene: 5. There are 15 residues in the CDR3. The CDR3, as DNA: TGTGCCAGCTCACCCGGAGCTAGCGGGGGGGACGAGCAGTACTTC. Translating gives CASSPGASGGDEQYF.